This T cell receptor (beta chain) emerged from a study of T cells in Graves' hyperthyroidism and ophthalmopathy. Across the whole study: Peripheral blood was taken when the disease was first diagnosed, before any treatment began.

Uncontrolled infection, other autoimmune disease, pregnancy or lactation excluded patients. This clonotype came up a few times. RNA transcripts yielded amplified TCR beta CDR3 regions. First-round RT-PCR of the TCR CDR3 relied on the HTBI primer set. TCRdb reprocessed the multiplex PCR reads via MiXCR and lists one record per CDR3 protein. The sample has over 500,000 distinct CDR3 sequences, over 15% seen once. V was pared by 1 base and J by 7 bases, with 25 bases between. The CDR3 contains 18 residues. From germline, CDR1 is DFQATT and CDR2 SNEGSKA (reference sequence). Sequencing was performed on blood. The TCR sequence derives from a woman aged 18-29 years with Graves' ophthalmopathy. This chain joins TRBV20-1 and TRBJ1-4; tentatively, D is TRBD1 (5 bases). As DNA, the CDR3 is TGCAGTGCTAGAGTCCAGATCTTATGGGGCCCGAAATCTGAAAAACTGTTTTTT. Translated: CSARVQILWGPKSEKLFF.